The T cell receptor beta chain described here comes from a study of identical twins. Study-wide results and caveats: High-abundance cord blood beta clonotypes had fewer insertions; memory repertoires showed none. Sharing of beta out-of-frame sequences by twins showed a weaker excess. Those out-of-frame alpha sequences shared by twins showed an excess of low generation probability.

With regard to this clonotype: Its antigen is currently unknown.

MiXCR, applied by TCRdb to the 5' RACE reads, yields one record per CDR3 protein. This repertoire shows roughly 1.6 million distinct CDR3 sequences, around a third found once; its top ten account for approximately 0.25%. Germline V gene data show CDR1 as SGHDN and CDR2 as FVKESK. CDR3 length: 15 residues. With 1 base clipped from V and 4 bases from J, the junction kept 5 bases outside the gene matches. The chain couples TRBV14 to TRBJ1-2, with 8 bases fitting TRBD1. The source is a newborn girl in good health. What was sequenced was cord blood. The CDR3 loop reads CASSQADRGTYGYTF. The CDR3 DNA reads as TGTGCCAGCAGCCAAGCCGACAGGGGAACCTATGGCTACACCTTC.